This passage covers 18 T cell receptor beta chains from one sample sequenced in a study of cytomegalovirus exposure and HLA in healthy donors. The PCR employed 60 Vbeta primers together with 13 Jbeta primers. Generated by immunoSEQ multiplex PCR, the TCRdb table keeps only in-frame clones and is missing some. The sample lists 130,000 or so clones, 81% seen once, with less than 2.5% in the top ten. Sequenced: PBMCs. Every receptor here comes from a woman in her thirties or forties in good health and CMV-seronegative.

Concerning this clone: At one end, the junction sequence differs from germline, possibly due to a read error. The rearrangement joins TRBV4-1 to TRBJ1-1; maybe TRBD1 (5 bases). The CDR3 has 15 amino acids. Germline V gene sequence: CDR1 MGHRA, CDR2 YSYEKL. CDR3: CVSSQVDSPNTEAFF. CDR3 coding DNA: TGCGTCAGCAGCCAAGTAGACAGCCCTAACACTGAAGCTTTCTTT.

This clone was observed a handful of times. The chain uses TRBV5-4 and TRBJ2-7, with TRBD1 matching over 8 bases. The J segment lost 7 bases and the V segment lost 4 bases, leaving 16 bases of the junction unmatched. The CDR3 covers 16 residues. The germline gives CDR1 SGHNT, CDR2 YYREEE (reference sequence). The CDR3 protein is CASSTKTTGVVREQYF. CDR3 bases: TGTGCCAGCAGCACGAAAACGACAGGGGTGGTTCGAGAGCAGTACTTC.

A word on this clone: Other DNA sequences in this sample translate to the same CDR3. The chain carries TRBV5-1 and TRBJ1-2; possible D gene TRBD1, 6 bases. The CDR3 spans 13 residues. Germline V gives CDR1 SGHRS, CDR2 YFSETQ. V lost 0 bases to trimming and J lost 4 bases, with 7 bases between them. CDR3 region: CASSLEGGYGYTF. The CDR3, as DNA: TGCGCCAGCAGCTTGGAAGGGGGCTATGGCTACACCTTC.

CDR3 DNA: TGTGCCAGCATAAACGACAGGAGCTCTGGAAACACCATATATTTT. This translates into CASINDRSSGNTIYF. The V and J genes are TRBV6-1 and TRBJ1-3; tentative D call: TRBD1 (6 bases). V lost 7 bases and J lost 0, with 13 bases in between. CDR1 is MNHNS and CDR2 is SASEGT in the germline V gene. The CDR3 consists of 15 residues.

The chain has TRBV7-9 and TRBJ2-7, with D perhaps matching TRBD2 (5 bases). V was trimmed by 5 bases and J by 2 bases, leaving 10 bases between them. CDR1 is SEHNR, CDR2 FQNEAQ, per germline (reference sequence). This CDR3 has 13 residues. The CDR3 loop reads CASSQTGTYEQYF. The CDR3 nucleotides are TGTGCCAGCAGCCAAACGGGGACCTACGAGCAGTACTTC.

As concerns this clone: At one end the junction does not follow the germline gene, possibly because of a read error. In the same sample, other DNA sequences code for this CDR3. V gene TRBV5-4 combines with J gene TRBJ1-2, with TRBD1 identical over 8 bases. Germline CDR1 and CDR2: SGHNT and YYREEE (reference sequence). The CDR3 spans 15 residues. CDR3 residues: CASSLEDRVHYGYTF. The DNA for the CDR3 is TGTGCCAGTAGCCTAGAGGACAGGGTTCACTACGGCTACACCTTC.

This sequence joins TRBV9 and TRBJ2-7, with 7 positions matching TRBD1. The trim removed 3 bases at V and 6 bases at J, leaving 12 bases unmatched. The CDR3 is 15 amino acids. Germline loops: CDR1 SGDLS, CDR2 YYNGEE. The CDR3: CASSEVEGGGSEQYF. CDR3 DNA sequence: TGTGCCAGCAGCGAGGTCGAAGGGGGCGGATCCGAGCAGTACTTC.

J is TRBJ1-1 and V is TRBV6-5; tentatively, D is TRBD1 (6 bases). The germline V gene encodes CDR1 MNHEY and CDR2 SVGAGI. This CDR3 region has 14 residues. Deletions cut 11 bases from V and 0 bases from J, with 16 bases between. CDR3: CASNRDTLNTEAFF. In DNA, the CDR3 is TGTGCCTCAAATCGGGACACATTGAACACTGAAGCTTTCTTT.

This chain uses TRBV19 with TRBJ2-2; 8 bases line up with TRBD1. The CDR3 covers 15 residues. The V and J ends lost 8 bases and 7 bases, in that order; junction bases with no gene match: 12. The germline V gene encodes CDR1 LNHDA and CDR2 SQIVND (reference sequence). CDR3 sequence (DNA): TGTGCCAGTTTATCGACAGGGGCTCTCGGCGGGGAGCTGTTTTTT. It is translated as CASLSTGALGGELFF.

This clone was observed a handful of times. The CDR3 spells CASSLVGRVDQPQHF. CDR3 sequence (DNA): TGTGCCAGCAGCTTAGTCGGCAGGGTCGATCAGCCCCAGCATTTT. The chain carries TRBV7-2 and TRBJ1-5; D is possibly TRBD1 (5 bases). CDR3 length equals 15 residues. The ends were cut back, 1 base at V and 5 bases at J, with 12 bases in the middle. Germline CDR1 is SGHTA and CDR2 is FQGNSA.

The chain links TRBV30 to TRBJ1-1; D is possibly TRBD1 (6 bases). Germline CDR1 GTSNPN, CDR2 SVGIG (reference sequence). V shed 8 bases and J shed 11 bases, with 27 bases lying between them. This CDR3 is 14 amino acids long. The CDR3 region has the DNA TGTGCCCGGGAACTCCACAGGGCCGTTTTAGTGGCTTTCTTT. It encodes CARELHRAVLVAFF.

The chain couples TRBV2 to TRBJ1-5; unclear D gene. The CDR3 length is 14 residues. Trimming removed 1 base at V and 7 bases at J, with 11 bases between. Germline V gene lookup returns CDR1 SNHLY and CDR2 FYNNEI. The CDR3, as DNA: TGTGCCAGCAGTGAAGTTTCACTTCGGCAGCCCCAGCATTTT. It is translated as CASSEVSLRQPQHF.

CDR3 in amino acids: CASSLGDYSEETQYF. Written as DNA, the CDR3 is TGCGCCAGCAGCTTGGGGGACTATTCTGAAGAGACCCAGTACTTC. The V gene is TRBV5-1, the J gene TRBJ2-5; 7 nucleotides line up with TRBD2. CDR1 is SGHRS and CDR2 is YFSETQ in the germline V gene. The CDR3 length is 15 residues. J lost 3 bases, V lost 0 bases, and 5 bases had no gene match.

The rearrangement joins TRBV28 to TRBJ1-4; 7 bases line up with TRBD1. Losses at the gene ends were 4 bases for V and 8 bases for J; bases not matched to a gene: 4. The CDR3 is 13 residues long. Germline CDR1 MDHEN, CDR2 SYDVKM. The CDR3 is CASSWGQKEKLFF. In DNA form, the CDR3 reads TGTGCCAGCAGTTGGGGACAGAAGGAAAAACTGTTTTTT. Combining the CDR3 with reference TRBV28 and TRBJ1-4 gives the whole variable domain DVKVTQSSRYLVKRTGEKVFLECVQDMDHENMFWYRQDPGLGLRLIYFSYDVKMKEKGDIPEGYSVSREKKERFSLILESASTNQTSMYLCASSWGQKEKLFFGSGTQLSVL.

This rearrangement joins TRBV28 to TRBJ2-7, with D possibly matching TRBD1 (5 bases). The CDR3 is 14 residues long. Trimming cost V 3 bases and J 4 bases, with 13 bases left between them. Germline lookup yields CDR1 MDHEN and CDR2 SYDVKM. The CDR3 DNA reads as TGTGCCAGCAGTTTCGGCAGGGTAGAATACGAGCAGTACTTC. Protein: CASSFGRVEYEQYF.

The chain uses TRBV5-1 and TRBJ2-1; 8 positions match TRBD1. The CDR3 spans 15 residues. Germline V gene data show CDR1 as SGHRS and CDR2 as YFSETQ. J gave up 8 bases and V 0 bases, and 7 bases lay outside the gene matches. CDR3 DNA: TGCGCCAGCAGCTTGGACGGACAGGGAATCGATGAGCAGTTCTTC. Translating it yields CASSLDGQGIDEQFF.

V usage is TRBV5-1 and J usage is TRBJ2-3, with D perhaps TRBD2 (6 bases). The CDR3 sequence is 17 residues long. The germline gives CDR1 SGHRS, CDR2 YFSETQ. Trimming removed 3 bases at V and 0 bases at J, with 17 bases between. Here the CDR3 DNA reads TGCGCCAGCAGCTGGCGGGGCGACGAATCTAGCACAGATACGCAGTATTTT. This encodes CASSWRGDESSTDTQYF.

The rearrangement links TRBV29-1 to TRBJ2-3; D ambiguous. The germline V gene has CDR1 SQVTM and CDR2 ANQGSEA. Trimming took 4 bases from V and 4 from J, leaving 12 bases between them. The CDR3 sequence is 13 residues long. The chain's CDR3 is CSVVLRFADTQYF. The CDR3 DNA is TGCAGCGTTGTCCTGAGGTTCGCAGATACGCAGTATTTT.